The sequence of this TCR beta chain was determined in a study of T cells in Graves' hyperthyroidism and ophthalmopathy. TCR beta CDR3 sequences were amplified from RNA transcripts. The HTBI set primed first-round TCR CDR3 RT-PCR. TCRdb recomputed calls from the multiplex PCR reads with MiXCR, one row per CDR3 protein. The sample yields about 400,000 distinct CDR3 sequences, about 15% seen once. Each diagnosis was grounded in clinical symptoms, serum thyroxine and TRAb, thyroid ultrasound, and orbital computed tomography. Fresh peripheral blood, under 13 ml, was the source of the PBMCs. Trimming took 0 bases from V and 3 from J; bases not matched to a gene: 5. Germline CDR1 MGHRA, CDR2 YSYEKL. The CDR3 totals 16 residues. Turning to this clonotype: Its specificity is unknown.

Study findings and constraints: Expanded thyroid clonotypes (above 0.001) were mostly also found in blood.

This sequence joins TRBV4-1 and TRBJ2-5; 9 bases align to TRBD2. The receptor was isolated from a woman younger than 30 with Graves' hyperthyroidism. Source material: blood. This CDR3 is CASSQDGAGGKETQYF. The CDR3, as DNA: TGCGCCAGCAGCCAAGATGGAGCGGGGGGCAAAGAGACCCAGTACTTC.